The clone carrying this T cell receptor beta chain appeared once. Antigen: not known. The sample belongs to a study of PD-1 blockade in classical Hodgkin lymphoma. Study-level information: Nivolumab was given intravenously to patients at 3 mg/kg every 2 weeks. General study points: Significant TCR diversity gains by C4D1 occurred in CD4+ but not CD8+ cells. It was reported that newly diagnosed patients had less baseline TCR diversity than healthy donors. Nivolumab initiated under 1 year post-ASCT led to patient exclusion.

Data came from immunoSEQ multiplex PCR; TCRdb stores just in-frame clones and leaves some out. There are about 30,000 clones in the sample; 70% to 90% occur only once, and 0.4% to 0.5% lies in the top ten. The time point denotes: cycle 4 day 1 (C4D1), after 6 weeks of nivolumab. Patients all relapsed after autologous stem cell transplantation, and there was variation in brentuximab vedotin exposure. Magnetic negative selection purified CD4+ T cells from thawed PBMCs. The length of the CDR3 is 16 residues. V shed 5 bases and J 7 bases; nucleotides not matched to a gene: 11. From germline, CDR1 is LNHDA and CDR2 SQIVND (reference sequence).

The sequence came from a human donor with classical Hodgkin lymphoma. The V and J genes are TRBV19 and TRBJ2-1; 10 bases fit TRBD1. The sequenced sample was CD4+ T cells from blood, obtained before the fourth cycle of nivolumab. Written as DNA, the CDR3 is TGTGCCAGTAGTGTCCGACAGGGGGCGTTTGGGAATGAGCAGTTCTTC. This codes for CASSVRQGAFGNEQFF.